These T cell receptor beta chains were read from a single sample in a study of blood T cell repertoires in COVID-19. Profiling relied on immunoSEQ multiplex PCR, and the TCRdb table lists in-frame clones only, not all of them. The data hold just over 25,000 clones, with 88% observed a single time. Material for sequencing was peripheral blood. The receptors stem from a man in his sixties or seventies with acute or convalescent COVID-19. Each CDR3 is given with its conserved first and last residue. The order of the fields is V gene, D gene, J gene, clone size, CDR3 DNA, CDR3 protein. The D gene is left open where the match is weak. Some rows mark clone size as missing; the rest say once, few, many or name a class of expanded clone.

TRBV7-3	-	TRBJ1-1	-	TGTGCCAGCAGCTCGAGGGTAGGGGAGGGCACTGAAGCTTTCTTT	CASSSRVGEGTEAFF
TRBV5-3	TRBD2	TRBJ2-1	-	TGTGCCAGAAACTTTGGGGAGCGGGAGGGAAACAATGAGCAGTTCTTC	CARNFGEREGNNEQFF
TRBV2	-	TRBJ2-5	-	TGTGCCAGCACCAGGGAAGAGACCCAGTACTTC	CASTREETQYF
TRBV10-3	-	TRBJ2-1	-	TGTGCCATCAGTGAGTACTCACCGAATGAGCAGTTCTTC	CAISEYSPNEQFF
TRBV7-3	-	TRBJ2-5	once	TGTGCCAGCAGCCCGACAGGCCTCCAAGAGACCCAGTACTTC	CASSPTGLQETQYF
TRBV7-6	-	TRBJ2-3	-	TGTGCCAGCAGCTTAGGGGGAGAGATGGCAGATACGCAGTATTTT	CASSLGGEMADTQYF
TRBV27	-	TRBJ1-4	-	TGTGCCAGCAGGTCACTTTCGAGGGCTAATGAAAAACTGTTTTTT	CASRSLSRANEKLFF
TRBV18	TRBD2	TRBJ2-3	few	TGTGCCAGCTCACCGGGGACTAGCGGGAGTTCAGATACGCAGTATTTT	CASSPGTSGSSDTQYF
TRBV7-2	TRBD2	TRBJ2-7	-	TGTGCCAGCAGCTTGGGGGGGGAGGTCTCCGAGCAGTACTTC	CASSLGGEVSEQYF
TRBV29-1	-	TRBJ1-3	-	TGCAGCGTTGAAGAGTATGGAGGGCCTGGAAACACCATATATTTT	CSVEEYGGPGNTIYF
TRBV6-2/TRBV6-3	-	TRBJ2-2	once	TGTGCCAGCAGTTCGACAAGTTTTTCGAACACCGGGGAGCTGTTTTTT	CASSSTSFSNTGELFF
TRBV19	-	TRBJ1-6	-	TGTGCCAGTAGTATGAGAGAGGGTAACCCACCCCTCCACTTT	CASSMREGNPPLHF
TRBV10-3	-	TRBJ1-1	-	TGTGCCATCAGCGGACAGAACACTGAAGCTTTCTTT	CAISGQNTEAFF
TRBV3-1/TRBV3-2	-	TRBJ1-6	few	TGTGCCAGCAGCCAAGAAAGACTGGGCTCCTATAATTCACCCCTCCACTTT	CASSQERLGSYNSPLHF
TRBV6-6	-	TRBJ2-2	few	TGTGCCATCACTTGGACCGGGGAGCTGTTTTTT	CAITWTGELFF
TRBV28	-	TRBJ2-7	-	TGTGCCAGCAGTCTCCAACGGACACTAAGAGGAGACTACGAGCAGTACTTC	CASSLQRTLRGDYEQYF
TRBV19	-	TRBJ2-2	-	TGTGCCAGTAGCTCTGGGGGCGCAGAGAACACCGGGGAGCTGTTTTTT	CASSSGGAENTGELFF
TRBV5-1	TRBD1	TRBJ2-2	-	TGCGCCAGCAGCTCGGCGACAGGGGGGGTCACCGGGGAGCTGTTTTTT	CASSSATGGVTGELFF
TRBV21-1	-	TRBJ2-5	-	TGTGCCAGCAGCAAATTCTTGTTGGAGGTAGAGACCCAGTACTTC	CASSKFLLEVETQYF
TRBV2	TRBD2	TRBJ2-7	-	TGTGCCAGCAGTGAAGAGAGACCGGGACTAAAGATGAACTACGAGCAGTACTTC	CASSEERPGLKMNYEQYF
TRBV5-4	TRBD2	TRBJ2-1	-	TGTGCCAGCAGCTTGGTCGGGACTAGAAACAATGAGCAGTTCTTC	CASSLVGTRNNEQFF
TRBV3-1/TRBV3-2	-	TRBJ1-6	-	TGTGCCAGCAGCCGCGGTGGGTCCTCACCCCTCCACTTT	CASSRGGSSPLHF
TRBV5-4	TRBD2	TRBJ2-5	few	TGTGCCAGCAGCTTGGCTAGCGGGAGGGCCGGTGAGACCCAGTACTTC	CASSLASGRAGETQYF
TRBV5-1	TRBD1	TRBJ1-6	-	TGCGCCAGCAGCACAGGGGAGAATTCACCCCTCCACTTT	CASSTGENSPLHF
TRBV6-4	-	TRBJ1-4	-	TGTGCCAGCAGTGACCGACAGAGCTCTTATGAAAAACTGTTTTTT	CASSDRQSSYEKLFF
TRBV7-9	-	TRBJ1-3	few	TGTGCCAGCAGCCCAAGCACAGTCCCTGGAAACACCATATATTTT	CASSPSTVPGNTIYF
TRBV6-5	TRBD1	TRBJ1-2	-	TGTGCCAGCAGTCCGGGACAGGGGAGCTATGGCTACACCTTC	CASSPGQGSYGYTF
TRBV6-2/TRBV6-3	TRBD1	TRBJ1-4	once	TGTGCCAGCAGTCCAGGACAGGTCCCTGAAAAACTGTTTTTT	CASSPGQVPEKLFF
TRBV5-1	-	TRBJ2-5	-	TGCGCCAGCAGCTTCGGGGGAACAGGCGGAGAGACCCAGTACTTC	CASSFGGTGGETQYF
TRBV10-1	-	TRBJ2-3	-	TGCGCCAGCAGTGAGCCTACAGTTTTGGAAGATACGCAGTATTTT	CASSEPTVLEDTQYF
TRBV4-1	-	TRBJ1-4	-	TGCGCCAGCAGCCCCTCGGGGGGCGGCGAAAAACTGTTTTTT	CASSPSGGGEKLFF
TRBV7-2	-	TRBJ1-2	-	TGTGCCAGCAGCTTAGGGCAGGGGTATGGCTACACCTTC	CASSLGQGYGYTF
TRBV29-1	-	TRBJ1-1	-	TGCAGCGTCCAACAGGGTGGCGCTGAAGCTTTCTTT	CSVQQGGAEAFF
TRBV4-2	-	TRBJ1-1	-	TGTGCCAGCAGCCAACTCCAGGAGGACACTGAAGCTTTCTTT	CASSQLQEDTEAFF
TRBV19	TRBD1	TRBJ2-1	-	TGTGCCAGTAGTATAGATGGGACAGGCTCCTACAATGAGCAGTTCTTC	CASSIDGTGSYNEQFF
TRBV19	-	TRBJ2-6	-	TGTGCCAGTAGTCCACAGGGGGAGGGACAGAAAAGCTCTGGGGCCAACGTCCTGACTTTC	CASSPQGEGQKSSGANVLTF
TRBV18	-	TRBJ1-1	-	TGTGCCAGCTCACCGGAACAGGGAGTTGAAGCTTTCTTT	CASSPEQGVEAFF
TRBV3-1/TRBV3-2	TRBD2	TRBJ2-5	-	TGTGCCAGCAGCTCCGCCGGGACTAGCGCGATGCAAGAGACCCAGTACTTC	CASSSAGTSAMQETQYF
TRBV9	-	TRBJ1-1	-	TGTGCCAGCAGCGTAGGGGGGGATTTCGGCAGTGAAGCTTTCTTT	CASSVGGDFGSEAFF
TRBV6-2/TRBV6-3	-	TRBJ1-5	once	TGTGCCAGCAGTTTAGAAAGGGGAAACAATCAGCCCCAGCATTTT	CASSLERGNNQPQHF
TRBV6-2/TRBV6-3	-	TRBJ2-7	-	TGTGCCAGCAGTTACGGACACCTATCCTACGAGCAGTACTTC	CASSYGHLSYEQYF
TRBV9	TRBD1	TRBJ2-5	once	TGTGCCAGCAGCTCCGGGACAGTAGAGACCCAGTACTTC	CASSSGTVETQYF
TRBV5-4	-	TRBJ2-7	few	TGTGCCAGCAGTACCGGGACTCGTAAGCAGTACTTC	CASSTGTRKQYF
TRBV15	-	TRBJ2-7	-	TGTGCCACCAGCAGAGATCTTGCGGCCTACGAGCAGTACTTC	CATSRDLAAYEQYF
TRBV10-3	-	TRBJ1-5	-	TGTGCCGTCCGACTTTCGGGCAATCAGCCCCAGCATTTT	CAVRLSGNQPQHF
TRBV6-5	-	TRBJ1-1	-	TGTGCCAGCAGACTCTGGAGAGGGACTGAAGCTTTCTTT	CASRLWRGTEAFF
TRBV9	TRBD2	TRBJ2-1	-	TGTGCCAGCAGCGTTTCCTTCGGGAGGGCCTCCAACTACAATGAGCAGTTCTTC	CASSVSFGRASNYNEQFF
TRBV5-1	TRBD2	TRBJ2-1	-	TGCGCCAGCAGCTCCCGGCCCCTAGCGGGAGAACCCTCCTACAATGAGCAGTTCTTC	CASSSRPLAGEPSYNEQFF
TRBV5-8	-	TRBJ1-1	-	TGTGCCAGCAGCCCCAGCACTGAAGCTTTCTTT	CASSPSTEAFF
TRBV5-4	-	TRBJ1-2	few	TGTGCCAGCAGCTCAGGACAGTTCTATGGCTACACCTTC	CASSSGQFYGYTF
TRBV3-1/TRBV3-2	TRBD1	TRBJ1-6	few	TGTGCCAGCAGCCCTTCGACAGGGGTTGTAACACCCCTCCACTTT	CASSPSTGVVTPLHF
TRBV5-6	TRBD1	TRBJ2-7	-	TGTGCCAGCAGCTTGGGACAGGGGCGGATCGAGCAGTACTTC	CASSLGQGRIEQYF
TRBV21-1	-	TRBJ1-4	-	TGTGCCAGCAGCAAAGTTGTTATGCCCAAAGGGGCTCACCTAACTAATGAAAAACTGTTTTTT	CASSKVVMPKGAHLTNEKLFF